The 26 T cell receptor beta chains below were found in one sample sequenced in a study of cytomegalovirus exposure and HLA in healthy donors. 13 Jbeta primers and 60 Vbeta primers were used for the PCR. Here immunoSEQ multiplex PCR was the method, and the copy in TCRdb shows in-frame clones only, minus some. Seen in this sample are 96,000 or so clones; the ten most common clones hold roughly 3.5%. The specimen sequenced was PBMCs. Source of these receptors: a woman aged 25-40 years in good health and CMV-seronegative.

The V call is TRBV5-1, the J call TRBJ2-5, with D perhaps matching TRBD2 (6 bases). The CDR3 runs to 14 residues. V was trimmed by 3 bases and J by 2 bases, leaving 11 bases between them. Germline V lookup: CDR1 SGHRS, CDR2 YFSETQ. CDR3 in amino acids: CASSWGGGQETQYF. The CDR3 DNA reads TGCGCCAGCAGCTGGGGTGGGGGGCAAGAGACCCAGTACTTC.

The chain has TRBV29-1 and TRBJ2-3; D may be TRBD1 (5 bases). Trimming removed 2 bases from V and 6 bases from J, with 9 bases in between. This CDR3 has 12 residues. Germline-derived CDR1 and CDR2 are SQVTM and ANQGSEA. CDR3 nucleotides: TGCAGCGTTGAACAGGGCATGGATACGCAGTATTTT. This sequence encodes CSVEQGMDTQYF.

The CDR3 DNA is TGTGCCAGCAGCCACACGGAGGCACTAGCTTTCTTT. Protein product: CASSHTEALAFF. The gene calls are TRBV14 and TRBJ1-1; no firm D call. V lost 3 bases, J lost 10 bases, and 12 bases lay in between. Looked up from germline, CDR1 is SGHDN and CDR2 is FVKESK. This CDR3 has 12 residues. Complete variable domain (other parts from reference TRBV14 and TRBJ1-1): EAGVTQFPSHSVIEKGQTVTLRCDPISGHDNLYWYRRVMGKEIKFLLHFVKESKQDESGMPNNRFLAERTGGTYSTLKVQPAELEDSGVYFCASSHTEALAFFGQGTRLTVV.

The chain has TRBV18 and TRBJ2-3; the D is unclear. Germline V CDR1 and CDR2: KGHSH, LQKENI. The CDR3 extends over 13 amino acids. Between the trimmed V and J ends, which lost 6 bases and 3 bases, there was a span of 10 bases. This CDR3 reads CASSVSGTDTQYF. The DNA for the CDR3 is TGTGCCAGCTCCGTTTCCGGGACAGATACGCAGTATTTT.

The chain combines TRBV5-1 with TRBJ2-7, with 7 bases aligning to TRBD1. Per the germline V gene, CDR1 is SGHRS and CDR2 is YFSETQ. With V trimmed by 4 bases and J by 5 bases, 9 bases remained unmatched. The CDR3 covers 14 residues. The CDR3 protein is CASSTPRDSDEQYF. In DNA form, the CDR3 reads TGCGCCAGCAGCACACCCCGGGACAGTGACGAGCAGTACTTC. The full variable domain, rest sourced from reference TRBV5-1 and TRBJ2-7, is KAGVTQTPRYLIKTRGQQVTLSCSPISGHRSVSWYQQTPGQGLQFLFEYFSETQRNKGNFPGRFSGRQFSNSRSEMNVSTLELGDSALYLCASSTPRDSDEQYFGPGTRLTVT.

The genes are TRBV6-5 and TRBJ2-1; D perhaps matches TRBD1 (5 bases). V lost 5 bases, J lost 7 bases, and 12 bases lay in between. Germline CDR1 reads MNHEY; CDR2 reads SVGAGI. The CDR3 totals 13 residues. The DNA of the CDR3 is TGTGCCAGCAGTCTCCCAGGGTTGAATGAGCAGTTCTTC. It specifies CASSLPGLNEQFF.

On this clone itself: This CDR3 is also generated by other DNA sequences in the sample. The CDR3 is CASSPGGQPQHF. CDR3 nucleotides: TGTGCCAGCAGCCCGGGGGGTCAGCCCCAGCATTTT. This rearrangement joins TRBV28 to TRBJ1-5; possible D gene TRBD1, 5 bases. CDR1 MDHEN and CDR2 SYDVKM come from the germline V gene. The CDR3 has 12 residues. V was pared by 6 bases and J by 6 bases, with 9 bases between.

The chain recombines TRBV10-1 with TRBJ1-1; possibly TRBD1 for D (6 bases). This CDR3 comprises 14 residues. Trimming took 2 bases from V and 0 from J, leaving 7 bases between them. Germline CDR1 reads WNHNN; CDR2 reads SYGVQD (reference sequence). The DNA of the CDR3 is TGCGCCAGCAGTGAGGGGGGCGTGAACACTGAAGCTTTCTTT. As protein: CASSEGGVNTEAFF.

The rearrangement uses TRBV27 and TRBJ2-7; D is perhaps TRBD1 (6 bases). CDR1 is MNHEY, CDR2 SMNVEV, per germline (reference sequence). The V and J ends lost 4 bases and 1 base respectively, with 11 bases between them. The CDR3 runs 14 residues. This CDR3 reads CASSSRTASYEQYF. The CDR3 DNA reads TGTGCCAGCAGTTCCCGGACAGCGTCCTACGAGCAGTACTTC.

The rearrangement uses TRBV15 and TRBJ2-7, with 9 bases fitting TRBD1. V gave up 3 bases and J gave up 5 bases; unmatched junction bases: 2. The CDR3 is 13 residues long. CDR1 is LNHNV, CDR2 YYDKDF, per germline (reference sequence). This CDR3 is CATSSGQGNEQYF. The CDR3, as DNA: TGTGCCACCAGCAGCGGACAGGGGAACGAGCAGTACTTC.

The CDR3 DNA follows: TGTGCCACCACAAAAGGGGCGCCTGGAAACACCATATATTTT. Protein product: CATTKGAPGNTIYF. This chain links TRBV6-1 with TRBJ1-3; maybe TRBD1 (5 bases). The CDR3 has 14 residues. Germline CDR1 reads MNHNS; CDR2 reads SASEGT. V was trimmed by 10 bases and J by 2 bases, leaving 15 bases between them.

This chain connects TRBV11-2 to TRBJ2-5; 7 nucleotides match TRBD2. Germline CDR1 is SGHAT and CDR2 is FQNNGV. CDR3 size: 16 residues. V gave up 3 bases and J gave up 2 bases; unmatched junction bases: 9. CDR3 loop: CASSLFFGGRQETQYF. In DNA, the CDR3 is TGTGCCAGCAGCTTGTTCTTTGGCGGGAGACAAGAGACCCAGTACTTC.

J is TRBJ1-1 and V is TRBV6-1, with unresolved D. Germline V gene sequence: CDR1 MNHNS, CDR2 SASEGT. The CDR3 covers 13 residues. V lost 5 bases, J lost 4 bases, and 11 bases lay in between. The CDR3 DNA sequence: TGTGCCAGCAGTCTCCGACTGAGCACTGAAGCTTTCTTT. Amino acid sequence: CASSLRLSTEAFF.

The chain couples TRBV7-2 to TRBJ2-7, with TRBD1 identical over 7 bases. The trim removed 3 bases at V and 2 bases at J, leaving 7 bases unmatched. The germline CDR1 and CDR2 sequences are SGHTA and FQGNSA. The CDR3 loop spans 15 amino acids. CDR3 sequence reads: CASSLASGQPYEQYF. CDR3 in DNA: TGTGCCAGCAGCTTGGCCTCGGGACAGCCCTACGAGCAGTACTTC. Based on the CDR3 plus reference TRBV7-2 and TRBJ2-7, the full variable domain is GAGVSQSPSNKVTEKGKDVELRCDPISGHTALYWYRQSLGQGLEFLIYFQGNSAPDKSGLPSDRFSAERTGGSVSTLTIQRTQQEDSAVYLCASSLASGQPYEQYFGPGTRLTVT.

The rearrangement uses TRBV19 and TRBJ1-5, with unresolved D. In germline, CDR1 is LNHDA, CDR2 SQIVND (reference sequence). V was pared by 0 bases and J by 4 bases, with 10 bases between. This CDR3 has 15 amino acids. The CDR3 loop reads CASSIDEGWNQPQHF. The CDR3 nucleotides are TGTGCCAGTAGTATAGACGAGGGTTGGAATCAGCCCCAGCATTTT.

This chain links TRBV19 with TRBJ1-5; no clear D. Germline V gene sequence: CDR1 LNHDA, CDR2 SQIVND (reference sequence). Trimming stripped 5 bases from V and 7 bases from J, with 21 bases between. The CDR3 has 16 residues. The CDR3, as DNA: TGTGCCAGTAGTCCCTCTGCTACCTTCGCGGGCCAGCCCCAGCATTTT. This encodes CASSPSATFAGQPQHF.

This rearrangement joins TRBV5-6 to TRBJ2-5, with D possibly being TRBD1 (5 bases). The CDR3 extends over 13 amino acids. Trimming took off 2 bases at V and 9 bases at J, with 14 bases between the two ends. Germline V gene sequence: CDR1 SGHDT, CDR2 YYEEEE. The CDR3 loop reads CASSFDSSEAQYF. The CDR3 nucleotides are TGTGCCAGCAGCTTCGACAGCTCTGAGGCCCAGTACTTC.

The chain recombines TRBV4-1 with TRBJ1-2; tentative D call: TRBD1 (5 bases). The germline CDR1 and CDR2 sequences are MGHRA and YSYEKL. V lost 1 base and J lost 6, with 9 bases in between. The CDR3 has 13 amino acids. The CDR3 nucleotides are TGCGCCAGCAGCCAAGGATCGGGGGATGGCTACACCTTC. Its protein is CASSQGSGDGYTF.

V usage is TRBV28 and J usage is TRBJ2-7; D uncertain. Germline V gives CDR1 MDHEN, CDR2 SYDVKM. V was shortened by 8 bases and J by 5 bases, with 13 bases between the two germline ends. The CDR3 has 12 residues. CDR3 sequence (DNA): TGTGCCAGCTTTACAGCTCTCGACGAGCAGTACTTC. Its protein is CASFTALDEQYF.

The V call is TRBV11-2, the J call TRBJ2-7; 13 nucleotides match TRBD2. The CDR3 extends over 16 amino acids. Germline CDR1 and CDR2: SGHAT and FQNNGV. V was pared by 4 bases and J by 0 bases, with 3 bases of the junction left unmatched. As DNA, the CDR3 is TGTGCCAGCAGCTCACTAGCGGGAGGGAACTCCTACGAGCAGTACTTC. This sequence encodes CASSSLAGGNSYEQYF.

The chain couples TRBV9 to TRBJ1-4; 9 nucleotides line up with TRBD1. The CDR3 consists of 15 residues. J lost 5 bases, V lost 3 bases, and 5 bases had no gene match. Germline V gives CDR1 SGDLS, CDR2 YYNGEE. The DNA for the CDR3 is TGTGCCAGCAGCGGGACAGGGGCCCGGAATGAAAAACTGTTTTTT. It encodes CASSGTGARNEKLFF.

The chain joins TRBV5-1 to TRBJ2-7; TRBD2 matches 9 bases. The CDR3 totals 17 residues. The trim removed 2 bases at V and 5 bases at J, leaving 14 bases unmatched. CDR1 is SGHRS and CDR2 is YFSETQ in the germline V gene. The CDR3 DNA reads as TGCGCCAGCAGCTTAGGATTGGTGGCGGGGGGGCCCGACGAGCAGTACTTC. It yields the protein CASSLGLVAGGPDEQYF.

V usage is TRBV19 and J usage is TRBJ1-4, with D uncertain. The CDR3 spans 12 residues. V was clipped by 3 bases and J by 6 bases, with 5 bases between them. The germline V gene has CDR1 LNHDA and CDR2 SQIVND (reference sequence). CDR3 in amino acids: CASSITDEKLFF. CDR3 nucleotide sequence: TGTGCCAGTAGTATCACAGATGAAAAACTGTTTTTT.

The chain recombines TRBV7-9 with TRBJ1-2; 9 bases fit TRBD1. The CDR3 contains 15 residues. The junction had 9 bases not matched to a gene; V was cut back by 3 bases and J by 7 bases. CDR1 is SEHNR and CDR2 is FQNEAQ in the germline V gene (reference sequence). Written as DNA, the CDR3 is TGTGCCAGCAGCTTCTTTACCGGGACAGGGTCTGGCTACACCTTC. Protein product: CASSFFTGTGSGYTF.

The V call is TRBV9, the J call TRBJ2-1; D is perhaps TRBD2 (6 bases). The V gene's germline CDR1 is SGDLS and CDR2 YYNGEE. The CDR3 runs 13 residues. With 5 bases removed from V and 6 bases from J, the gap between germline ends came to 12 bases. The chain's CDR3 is CASRTPGGNEQFF. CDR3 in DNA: TGTGCCAGCAGAACCCCCGGGGGCAATGAGCAGTTCTTC.

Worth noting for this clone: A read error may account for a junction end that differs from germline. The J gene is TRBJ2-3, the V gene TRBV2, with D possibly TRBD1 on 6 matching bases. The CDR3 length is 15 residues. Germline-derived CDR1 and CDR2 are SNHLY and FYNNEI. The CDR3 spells CASRPDRIRTDTQYF. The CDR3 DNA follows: TGTGCCAGCAGACCTGACAGGATTCGCACGGATACGCAGTATTTT.